These T cell receptor beta chains were read from a single sample in a study of memory CD4+ T cells and cytomegalovirus serostatus. Profiling relied on immunoSEQ multiplex PCR, and the TCRdb table lists in-frame clones only, not all of them. Of 45,000 to 50,000 clones listed, around 80% are singletons. Material: memory CD4+ T cells from blood. The receptors come from an adult in good health and CMV-seronegative. Each CDR3 is given with its conserved first and last residue. A D gene is named only where the DNA matches it firmly. Size values are once, few and many counts, or a class for expanded clones, and some rows have none.

v_gene: TRBV29-1; abundance: once; d_gene: -; j_gene: TRBJ1-2; CDR3aa: CSVSANEDGYTF; CDR3nt: TGCAGCGTTTCCGCAAACGAGGATGGCTACACCTTC
v_gene: TRBV4-1; abundance: -; d_gene: -; j_gene: TRBJ2-3; CDR3aa: CASSRILTDTQYF; CDR3nt: TGCGCCAGCAGCCGCATTCTCACAGATACGCAGTATTTT
v_gene: TRBV2; abundance: -; d_gene: -; j_gene: TRBJ2-1; CDR3aa: CASSEAGAYNEQFF; CDR3nt: TGTGCCAGCAGTGAAGCGGGGGCCTACAATGAGCAGTTCTTC
v_gene: TRBV5-1; abundance: -; d_gene: -; j_gene: TRBJ2-2; CDR3aa: CASTTGRLNTGELFF; CDR3nt: TGCGCCAGCACAACAGGGCGCCTTAACACCGGGGAGCTGTTTTTT
v_gene: TRBV10-1; abundance: -; d_gene: -; j_gene: TRBJ2-1; CDR3aa: CASSDTRGPQGEQFF; CDR3nt: TGCGCCAGCAGTGACACTAGAGGCCCCCAAGGTGAGCAGTTCTTC
v_gene: TRBV18; abundance: once; d_gene: -; j_gene: TRBJ1-4; CDR3aa: CASSPSQGFEKLFF; CDR3nt: TGTGCCAGCTCACCCTCACAGGGTTTTGAAAAACTGTTTTTT
v_gene: TRBV11-2; abundance: -; d_gene: TRBD2; j_gene: TRBJ2-7; CDR3aa: CASSLLAGGRQSYEQYF; CDR3nt: TGTGCCAGCAGCTTACTAGCGGGGGGGCGCCAGTCCTACGAGCAGTACTTC
v_gene: TRBV4-2; abundance: -; d_gene: -; j_gene: TRBJ2-1; CDR3aa: CASSQVGLALSMGIPNEQFF; CDR3nt: TGTGCCAGCAGCCAAGTTGGGCTAGCGCTCAGCATGGGGATACCCAATGAGCAGTTCTTC
v_gene: TRBV7-2; abundance: -; d_gene: -; j_gene: TRBJ1-1; CDR3aa: CASSPPGLGTEAFF; CDR3nt: TGTGCCAGCAGCCCTCCAGGCCTGGGGACTGAAGCTTTCTTT
v_gene: TRBV27; abundance: -; d_gene: -; j_gene: TRBJ2-7; CDR3aa: CASSTNFGRRASEQYF; CDR3nt: TGTGCCAGCAGTACCAACTTCGGACGTAGGGCGAGCGAGCAGTACTTC
v_gene: TRBV6-1; abundance: -; d_gene: -; j_gene: TRBJ1-2; CDR3aa: CAGHRVRDGYTF; CDR3nt: TGTGCCGGACACAGGGTACGGGATGGCTACACCTTC
v_gene: TRBV6-5; abundance: -; d_gene: -; j_gene: TRBJ1-4; CDR3aa: CASSYSNRDNEKLFF; CDR3nt: TGTGCCAGCAGTTACTCTAACAGGGATAATGAAAAACTGTTTTTT
v_gene: TRBV6-1; abundance: -; d_gene: TRBD2; j_gene: TRBJ2-2; CDR3aa: CASSGLSGRAFTGELFF; CDR3nt: TGTGCCAGCAGTGGACTTAGCGGGAGGGCCTTCACCGGGGAGCTGTTTTTT
v_gene: TRBV18; abundance: -; d_gene: TRBD1; j_gene: TRBJ2-6; CDR3aa: CASSTIPGQGTSGANVLTF; CDR3nt: TGTGCCAGCTCAACCATACCGGGACAGGGAACATCTGGGGCCAACGTCCTGACTTTC
v_gene: TRBV6-1; abundance: -; d_gene: -; j_gene: TRBJ1-4; CDR3aa: CASRNVVKLFF; CDR3nt: TGTGCCAGCAGAAACGTTGTAAAACTGTTTTTT
v_gene: TRBV19; abundance: -; d_gene: -; j_gene: TRBJ1-5; CDR3aa: CASSDQGTGNQPQHF; CDR3nt: TGTGCCAGTAGTGATCAGGGGACGGGTAATCAGCCCCAGCATTTT
v_gene: TRBV7-2; abundance: -; d_gene: TRBD1; j_gene: TRBJ2-6; CDR3aa: CASSLQGALGANVLTF; CDR3nt: TGTGCCAGCAGCCTACAGGGGGCTCTTGGGGCCAACGTCCTGACTTTC
v_gene: TRBV27; abundance: -; d_gene: -; j_gene: TRBJ1-6; CDR3aa: CASTPQGYNSPLHF; CDR3nt: TGTGCCAGCACCCCCCAGGGTTATAATTCACCCCTCCACTTT
v_gene: TRBV11-2; abundance: few; d_gene: TRBD2; j_gene: TRBJ2-1; CDR3aa: CASSLASGTSGRGNEQFF; CDR3nt: TGTGCCAGCAGCTTAGCCTCCGGGACTAGCGGGAGAGGCAATGAGCAGTTCTTC
v_gene: TRBV30; abundance: -; d_gene: -; j_gene: TRBJ2-2; CDR3aa: CALHKTNTGELFF; CDR3nt: TGTGCCTTGCATAAGACTAACACCGGGGAGCTGTTTTTT
v_gene: TRBV19; abundance: -; d_gene: TRBD1; j_gene: TRBJ2-3; CDR3aa: CASSIRRTGYTDTQYF; CDR3nt: TGTGCCAGTAGTATTCGAAGGACAGGGTACACAGATACGCAGTATTTT
v_gene: TRBV11-1; abundance: -; d_gene: TRBD2; j_gene: TRBJ2-1; CDR3aa: CASSPLAGLYNEQFF; CDR3nt: TGTGCCAGCAGTCCCTTAGCGGGGCTCTACAATGAGCAGTTCTTC
v_gene: TRBV14; abundance: few; d_gene: -; j_gene: TRBJ2-1; CDR3aa: CASSVGRGGYGEQFF; CDR3nt: TGTGCCAGCAGCGTCGGGAGAGGGGGGTATGGGGAGCAGTTCTTC
v_gene: TRBV7-9; abundance: -; d_gene: TRBD1; j_gene: TRBJ2-7; CDR3aa: CASSPQGAGYEQYF; CDR3nt: TGTGCCAGCAGCCCTCAGGGGGCTGGCTACGAGCAGTACTTC
v_gene: TRBV6-6; abundance: -; d_gene: TRBD2; j_gene: TRBJ2-3; CDR3aa: CASSRTSGGGTDTQYF; CDR3nt: TGTGCCAGCAGTAGGACTAGCGGGGGAGGAACAGATACGCAGTATTTT
v_gene: TRBV30; abundance: once; d_gene: TRBD2; j_gene: TRBJ2-5; CDR3aa: CAWSPNSGGGTETQYF; CDR3nt: TGTGCCTGGAGTCCCAATAGCGGGGGCGGGACGGAGACCCAGTACTTC
v_gene: TRBV30; abundance: -; d_gene: -; j_gene: TRBJ1-1; CDR3aa: CAWSRATEAFF; CDR3nt: TGTGCCTGGAGTCGGGCCACTGAAGCTTTCTTT
v_gene: TRBV25-1; abundance: -; d_gene: -; j_gene: TRBJ2-1; CDR3aa: CASSEEGEQGNEQFF; CDR3nt: TGTGCCAGCAGTGAAGAGGGCGAGCAGGGCAATGAGCAGTTCTTC
v_gene: TRBV7-9; abundance: few; d_gene: -; j_gene: TRBJ2-7; CDR3aa: CASSLQGGPTSYEQYF; CDR3nt: TGTGCCAGCAGCTTACAAGGGGGTCCGACCTCCTACGAGCAGTACTTC
v_gene: TRBV6-5; abundance: -; d_gene: -; j_gene: TRBJ2-7; CDR3aa: CASSYSWQATYYEQYF; CDR3nt: TGTGCCAGCAGTTACTCTTGGCAGGCCACTTACTACGAGCAGTACTTC
v_gene: TRBV11-2; abundance: -; d_gene: -; j_gene: TRBJ2-2; CDR3aa: CASGTGGEKVGELFF; CDR3nt: TGTGCCAGCGGCACAGGGGGGGAAAAGGTCGGGGAGCTGTTTTTT
v_gene: TRBV30; abundance: -; d_gene: TRBD2; j_gene: TRBJ2-7; CDR3aa: CAWSEGTSGGAGIRDEQYF; CDR3nt: TGTGCCTGGAGCGAGGGGACTAGCGGGGGGGCAGGTATAAGGGACGAGCAGTACTTC
v_gene: TRBV5-1; abundance: -; d_gene: -; j_gene: TRBJ2-7; CDR3aa: CASSSTSYEQYF; CDR3nt: TGCGCCAGCAGCTCCACGTCCTACGAGCAGTACTTC
v_gene: TRBV9; abundance: -; d_gene: -; j_gene: TRBJ1-5; CDR3aa: CASSVAAGEGQPQHF; CDR3nt: TGTGCCAGCAGCGTAGCGGCAGGGGAGGGACAGCCCCAGCATTTT
v_gene: TRBV2; abundance: once; d_gene: -; j_gene: TRBJ1-3; CDR3aa: CASTTEQPSSGNTIYF; CDR3nt: TGTGCCAGCACCACGGAGCAGCCGTCCTCTGGAAACACCATATATTTT
v_gene: TRBV19; abundance: -; d_gene: -; j_gene: TRBJ1-1; CDR3aa: CATYRPETALSGTEAFF; CDR3nt: TGTGCCACCTATCGCCCCGAGACAGCACTCTCGGGCACTGAAGCTTTCTTT
v_gene: TRBV6-1; abundance: -; d_gene: -; j_gene: TRBJ2-7; CDR3aa: CASSIGDVGEQYF; CDR3nt: TGTGCCAGCAGCATCGGGGATGTGGGCGAGCAGTACTTC
v_gene: TRBV5-4; abundance: -; d_gene: -; j_gene: TRBJ2-2; CDR3aa: CASSSRNAGELFF; CDR3nt: TGTGCCAGCAGCTCCAGGAACGCCGGGGAGCTGTTTTTT
v_gene: TRBV4-1; abundance: -; d_gene: -; j_gene: TRBJ2-5; CDR3aa: CASSRGAGGLETQYF; CDR3nt: TGCGCCAGCAGCCGGGGAGCGGGTGGTTTGGAGACCCAGTACTTC
v_gene: TRBV7-8; abundance: few; d_gene: -; j_gene: TRBJ2-4; CDR3aa: CASSPPLRLGAKNIQYF; CDR3nt: TGTGCCAGCAGCCCCCCCCTAAGGTTGGGTGCCAAAAACATTCAGTACTTC
v_gene: TRBV5-4; abundance: -; d_gene: -; j_gene: TRBJ2-6; CDR3aa: CASSLEGAMPGANVLTF; CDR3nt: TGTGCCAGCAGCTTGGAGGGAGCAATGCCTGGGGCCAACGTCCTGACTTTC
v_gene: TRBV5-1; abundance: -; d_gene: -; j_gene: TRBJ2-7; CDR3aa: CASSSTTYEQYF; CDR3nt: TGCGCCAGCAGCTCAACTACCTACGAGCAGTACTTC
v_gene: TRBV5-1; abundance: -; d_gene: -; j_gene: TRBJ2-1; CDR3aa: CASSLDGEENLF; CDR3nt: TGCGCCAGCAGCTTGGATGGGGAGGAGAACCTCTTC
v_gene: TRBV30; abundance: -; d_gene: TRBD2; j_gene: TRBJ2-5; CDR3aa: CAWNAGVGQETQYF; CDR3nt: TGTGCCTGGAATGCGGGAGTTGGGCAAGAGACCCAGTACTTC
v_gene: TRBV5-6; abundance: -; d_gene: -; j_gene: TRBJ2-2; CDR3aa: CASSLGRLDTGELFF; CDR3nt: TGTGCCAGCAGTTTAGGGAGATTAGACACCGGGGAGCTGTTTTTT